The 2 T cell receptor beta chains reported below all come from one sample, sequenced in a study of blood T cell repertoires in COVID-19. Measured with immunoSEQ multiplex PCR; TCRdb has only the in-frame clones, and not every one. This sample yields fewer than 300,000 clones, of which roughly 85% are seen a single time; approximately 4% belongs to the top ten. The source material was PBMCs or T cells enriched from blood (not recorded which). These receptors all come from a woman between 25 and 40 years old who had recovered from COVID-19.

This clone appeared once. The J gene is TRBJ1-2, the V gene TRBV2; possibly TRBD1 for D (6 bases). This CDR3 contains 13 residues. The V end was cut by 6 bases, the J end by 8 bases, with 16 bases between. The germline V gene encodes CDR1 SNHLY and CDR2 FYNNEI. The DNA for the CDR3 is TGTGCCAGCAGGGGGGACACTGCTCACGGCTACACCTTC. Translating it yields CASRGDTAHGYTF. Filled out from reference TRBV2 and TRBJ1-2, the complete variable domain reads EPEVTQTPSHQVTQMGQEVILRCVPISNHLYFYWYRQILGQKVEFLVSFYNNEISEKSEIFDDQFSVERPDGSNFTLKIRSTKLEDSAMYFCASRGDTAHGYTFGSGTRLTVV.

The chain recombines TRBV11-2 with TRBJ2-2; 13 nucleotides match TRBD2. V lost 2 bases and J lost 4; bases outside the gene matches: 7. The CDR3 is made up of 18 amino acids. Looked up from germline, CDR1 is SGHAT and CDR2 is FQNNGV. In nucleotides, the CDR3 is TGTGCCAGCAGCTTATTTTACAGACTAGCGGGGGGCACCGGGGAGCTGTTTTTT. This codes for CASSLFYRLAGGTGELFF.